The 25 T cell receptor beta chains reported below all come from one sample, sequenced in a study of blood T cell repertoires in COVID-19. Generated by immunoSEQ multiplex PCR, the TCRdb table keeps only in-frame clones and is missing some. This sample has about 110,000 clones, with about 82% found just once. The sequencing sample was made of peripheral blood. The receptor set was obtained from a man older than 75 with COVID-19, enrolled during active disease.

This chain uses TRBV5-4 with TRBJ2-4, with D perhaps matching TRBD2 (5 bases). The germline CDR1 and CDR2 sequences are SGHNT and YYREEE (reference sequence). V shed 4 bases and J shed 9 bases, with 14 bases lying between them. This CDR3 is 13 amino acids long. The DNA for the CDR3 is TGTGCCAGCAGCCGGGATATTGGATCCATTCAGTACTTC. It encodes CASSRDIGSIQYF. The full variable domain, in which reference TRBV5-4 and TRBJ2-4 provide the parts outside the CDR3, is ETGVTQSPTHLIKTRGQQVTLRCSSQSGHNTVSWYQQALGQGPQFIFQYYREEENGRGNFPPRFSGLQFPNYSSELNVNALELDDSALYLCASSRDIGSIQYFGAGTRLSVL.

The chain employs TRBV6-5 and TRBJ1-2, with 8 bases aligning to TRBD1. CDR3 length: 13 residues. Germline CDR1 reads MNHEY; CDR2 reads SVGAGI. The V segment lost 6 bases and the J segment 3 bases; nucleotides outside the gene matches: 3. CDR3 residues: CASRSDRDYGYTF. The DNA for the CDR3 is TGTGCCAGCAGATCGGACAGGGACTATGGCTACACCTTC.

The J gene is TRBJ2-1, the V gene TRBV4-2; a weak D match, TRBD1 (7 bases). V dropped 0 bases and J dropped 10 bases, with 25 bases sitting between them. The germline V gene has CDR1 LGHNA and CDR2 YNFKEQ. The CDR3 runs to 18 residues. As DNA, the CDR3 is TGTGCCAGCAGCCAAGAAGAGGGGGCTAGCGCGTCCCCACCCGAGCAGTTCTTC. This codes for CASSQEEGASASPPEQFF.

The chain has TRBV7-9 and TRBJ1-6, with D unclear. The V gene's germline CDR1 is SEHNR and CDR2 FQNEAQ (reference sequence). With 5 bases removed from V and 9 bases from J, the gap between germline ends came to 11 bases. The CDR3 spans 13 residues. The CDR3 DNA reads TGTGCCAGCAGCCCCGGGGAGCCTTCACCCCTCCACTTT. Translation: CASSPGEPSPLHF. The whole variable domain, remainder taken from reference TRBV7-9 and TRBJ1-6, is DTGVSQNPRHKITKRGQNVTFRCDPISEHNRLYWYRQTLGQGPEFLTYFQNEAQLEKSRLLSDRFSAERPKGSFSTLEIQRTEQGDSAMYLCASSPGEPSPLHFGNGTRLTVT.

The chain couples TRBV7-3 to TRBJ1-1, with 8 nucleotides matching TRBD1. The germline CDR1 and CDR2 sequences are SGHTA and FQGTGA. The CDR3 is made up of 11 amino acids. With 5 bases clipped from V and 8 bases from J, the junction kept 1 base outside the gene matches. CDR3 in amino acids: CASSTGGEAFF. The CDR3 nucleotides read TGTGCCAGCAGCACAGGGGGAGAAGCTTTCTTT.

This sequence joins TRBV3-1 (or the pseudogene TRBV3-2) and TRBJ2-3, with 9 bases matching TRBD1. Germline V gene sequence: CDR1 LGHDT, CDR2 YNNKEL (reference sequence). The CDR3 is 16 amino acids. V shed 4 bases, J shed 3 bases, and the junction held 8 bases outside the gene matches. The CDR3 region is CASSPAGQGGTDTQYF. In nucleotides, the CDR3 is TGTGCCAGCAGCCCGGCGGGACAGGGAGGGACAGATACGCAGTATTTT.

DNA for the CDR3: TGTGCCAGCAGTACCTCTTCGGACAGGGTGCGAAGGGATACGCAGTATTTT. Protein product: CASSTSSDRVRRDTQYF. The V gene is TRBV2, the J gene TRBJ2-3; 8 bases are shared with TRBD1. CDR3 length: 17 residues. Germline lookup yields CDR1 SNHLY and CDR2 FYNNEI. The ends lost 5 bases at V and 6 bases at J; junction bases unmatched: 16.

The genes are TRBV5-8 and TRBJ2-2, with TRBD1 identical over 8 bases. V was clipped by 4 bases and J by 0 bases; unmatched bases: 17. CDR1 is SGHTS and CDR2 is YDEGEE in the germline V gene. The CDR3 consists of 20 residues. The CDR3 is CASSPRTGPPLNANTGELFF. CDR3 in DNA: TGTGCCAGCAGCCCCCGGACAGGGCCGCCTTTAAACGCGAACACCGGGGAGCTGTTTTTT. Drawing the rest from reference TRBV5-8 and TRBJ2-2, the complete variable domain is EAGVTQSPTHLIKTRGQQATLRCSPISGHTSVYWYQQALGLGLQFLLWYDEGEERNRGNFPPRFSGRQFPNYSSELNVNALELEDSALYLCASSPRTGPPLNANTGELFFGEGSRLTVL.

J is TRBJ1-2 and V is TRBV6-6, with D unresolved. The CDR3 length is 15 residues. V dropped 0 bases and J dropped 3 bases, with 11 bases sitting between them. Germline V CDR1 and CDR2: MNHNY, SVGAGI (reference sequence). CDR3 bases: TGTGCCAGCAGTTACTCGAGGCCAGACTACTATGGCTACACCTTC. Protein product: CASSYSRPDYYGYTF.

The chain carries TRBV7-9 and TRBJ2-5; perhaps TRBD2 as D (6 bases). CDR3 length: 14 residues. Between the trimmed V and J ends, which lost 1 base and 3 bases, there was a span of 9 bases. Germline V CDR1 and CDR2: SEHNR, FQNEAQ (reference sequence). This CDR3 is CASSLVPGEETQYF. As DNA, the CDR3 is TGTGCCAGCAGCTTAGTTCCGGGGGAAGAGACCCAGTACTTC.

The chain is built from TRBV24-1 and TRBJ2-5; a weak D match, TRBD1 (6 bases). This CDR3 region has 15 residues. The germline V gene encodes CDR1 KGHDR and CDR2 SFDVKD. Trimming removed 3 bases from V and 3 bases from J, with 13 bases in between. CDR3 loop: CATSDSRGDKETQYF. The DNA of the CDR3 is TGTGCCACCAGTGATAGCAGGGGCGATAAAGAGACCCAGTACTTC.

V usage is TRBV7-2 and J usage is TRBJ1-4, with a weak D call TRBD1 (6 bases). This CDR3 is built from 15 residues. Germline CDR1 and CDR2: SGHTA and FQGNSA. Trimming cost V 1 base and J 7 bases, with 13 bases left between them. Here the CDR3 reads CASSLGGGLGEKLFF. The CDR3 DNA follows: TGTGCCAGCAGCTTAGGGGGGGGCCTAGGTGAAAAACTGTTTTTT. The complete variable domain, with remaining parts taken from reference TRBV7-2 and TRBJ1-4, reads GAGVSQSPSNKVTEKGKDVELRCDPISGHTALYWYRQSLGQGLEFLIYFQGNSAPDKSGLPSDRFSAERTGGSVSTLTIQRTQQEDSAVYLCASSLGGGLGEKLFFGSGTQLSVL.

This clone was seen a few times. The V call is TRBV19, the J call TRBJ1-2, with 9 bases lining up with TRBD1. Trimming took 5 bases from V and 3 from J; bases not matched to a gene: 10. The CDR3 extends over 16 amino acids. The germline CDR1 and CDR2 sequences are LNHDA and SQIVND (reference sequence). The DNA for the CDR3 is TGTGCCAGTAGTCCCGACTCCCGGGACAGGGACTATGGCTACACCTTC. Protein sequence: CASSPDSRDRDYGYTF.

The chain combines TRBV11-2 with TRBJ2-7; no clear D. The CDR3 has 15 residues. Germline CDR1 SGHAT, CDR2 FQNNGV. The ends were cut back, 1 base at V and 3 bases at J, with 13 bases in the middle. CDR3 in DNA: TGTGCCAGCAGCTTAGGGCTCCGTGGGCTCTACGAGCAGTACTTC. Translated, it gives CASSLGLRGLYEQYF.

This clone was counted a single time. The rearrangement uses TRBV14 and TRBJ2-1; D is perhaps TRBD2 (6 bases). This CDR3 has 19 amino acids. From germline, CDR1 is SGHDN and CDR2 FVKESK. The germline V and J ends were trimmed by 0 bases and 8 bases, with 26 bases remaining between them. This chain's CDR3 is CASSQDSLYRIGGEDEQFF. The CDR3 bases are TGTGCCAGCAGCCAAGATTCCCTTTATCGGATTGGAGGGGAGGATGAGCAGTTCTTC.

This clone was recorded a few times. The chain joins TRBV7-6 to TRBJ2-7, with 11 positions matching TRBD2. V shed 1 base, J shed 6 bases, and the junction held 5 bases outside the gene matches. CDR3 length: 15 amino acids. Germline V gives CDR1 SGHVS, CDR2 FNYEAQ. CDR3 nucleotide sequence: TGTGCCAGCAGCTTAGAGGCTCTAGCGGGAGGCGAGCAGTACTTC. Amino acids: CASSLEALAGGEQYF. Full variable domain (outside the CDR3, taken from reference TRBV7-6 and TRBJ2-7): GAGVSQSPRYKVTKRGQDVALRCDPISGHVSLYWYRQALGQGPEFLTYFNYEAQQDKSGLPNDRFSAERPEGSISTLTIQRTEQRDSAMYRCASSLEALAGGEQYFGPGTRLTVT.

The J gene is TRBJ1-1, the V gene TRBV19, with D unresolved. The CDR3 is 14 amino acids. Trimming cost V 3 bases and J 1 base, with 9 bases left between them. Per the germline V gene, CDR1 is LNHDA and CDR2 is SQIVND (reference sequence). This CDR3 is CASSITVTNTEAFF. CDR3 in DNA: TGTGCCAGTAGTATCACAGTTACGAACACTGAAGCTTTCTTT.

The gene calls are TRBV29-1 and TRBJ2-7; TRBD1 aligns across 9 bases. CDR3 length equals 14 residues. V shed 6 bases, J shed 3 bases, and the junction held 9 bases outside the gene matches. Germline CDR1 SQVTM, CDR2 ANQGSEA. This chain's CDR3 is CSVTGQGRIYEQYF. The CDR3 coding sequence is TGCAGCGTGACCGGACAGGGGAGGATCTACGAGCAGTACTTC.

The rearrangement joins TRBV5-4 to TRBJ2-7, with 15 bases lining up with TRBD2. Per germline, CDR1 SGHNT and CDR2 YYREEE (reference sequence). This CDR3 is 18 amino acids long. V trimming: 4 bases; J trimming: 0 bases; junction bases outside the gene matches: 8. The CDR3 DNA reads TGTGCCAGCAGCCCCTCTGGACTAGCGGGAGGGAGCTCCTACGAGCAGTACTTC. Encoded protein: CASSPSGLAGGSSYEQYF.

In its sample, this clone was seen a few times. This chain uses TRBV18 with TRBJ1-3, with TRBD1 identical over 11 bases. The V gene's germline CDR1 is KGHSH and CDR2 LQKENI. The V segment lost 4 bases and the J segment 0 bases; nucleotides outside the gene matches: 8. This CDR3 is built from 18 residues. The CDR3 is CASSLDRGLSFSGNTIYF. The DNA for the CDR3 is TGTGCCAGCTCACTGGACAGGGGGCTCTCCTTCTCTGGAAACACCATATATTTT.

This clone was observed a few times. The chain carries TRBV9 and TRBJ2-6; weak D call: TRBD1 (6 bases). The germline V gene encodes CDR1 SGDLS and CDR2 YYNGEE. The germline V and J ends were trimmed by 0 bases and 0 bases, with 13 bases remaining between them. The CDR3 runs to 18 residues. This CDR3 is CASSVDDRPYSGANVLTF. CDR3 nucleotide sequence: TGTGCCAGCAGCGTAGACGACAGGCCCTACTCTGGGGCCAACGTCCTGACTTTC.

CDR3: CASGLGDRGQEFF. The CDR3 bases are TGTGCTAGTGGTTTGGGGGACAGGGGGCAGGAGTTCTTC. V usage is TRBV12-5 and J usage is TRBJ2-1, with TRBD1 matching 12 bases. The J segment lost 14 bases and the V segment lost 1 base, leaving 3 bases of the junction unmatched. This CDR3 comprises 13 residues. Per germline, CDR1 LGHNT and CDR2 FRNRAP.

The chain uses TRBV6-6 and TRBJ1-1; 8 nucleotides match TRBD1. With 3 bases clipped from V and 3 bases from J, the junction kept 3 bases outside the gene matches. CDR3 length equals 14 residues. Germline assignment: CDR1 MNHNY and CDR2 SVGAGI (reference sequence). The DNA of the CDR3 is TGTGCCAGCAGTTATTCGGGACAGGACACTGAAGCTTTCTTT. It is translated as CASSYSGQDTEAFF.

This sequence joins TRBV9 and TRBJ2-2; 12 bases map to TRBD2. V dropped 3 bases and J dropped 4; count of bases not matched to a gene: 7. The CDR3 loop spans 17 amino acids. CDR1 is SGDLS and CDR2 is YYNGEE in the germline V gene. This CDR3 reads CASSARLAGAGTGELFF. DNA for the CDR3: TGTGCCAGCAGCGCACGACTAGCGGGAGCGGGCACCGGGGAGCTGTTTTTT.

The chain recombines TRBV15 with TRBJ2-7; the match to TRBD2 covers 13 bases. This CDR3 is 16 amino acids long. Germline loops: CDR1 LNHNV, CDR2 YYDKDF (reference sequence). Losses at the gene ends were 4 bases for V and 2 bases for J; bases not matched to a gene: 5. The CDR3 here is CATSTQGLAGAYEQYF. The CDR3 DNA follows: TGTGCCACCAGCACTCAAGGACTAGCGGGAGCCTACGAGCAGTACTTC.